This T cell receptor (beta chain) was documented in a study of blood T cell repertoires in COVID-19. Study as a whole: Whether acute or convalescent, the COVID-19 samples came from the United States, Italy and Spain. Nucleic acid was either cDNA or gDNA, and it came from T cells, B-cell-depleted T cells, or PBMCs.

Germline V gene lookup returns CDR1 MDHEN and CDR2 SYDVKM. The V and J ends lost 6 bases and 3 bases, in that order; junction bases with no gene match: 15. The CDR3 length is 17 residues. Original analysis: Reference gene primer amplification gave nucleated cell count estimates. Assay: immunoSEQ multiplex PCR; the TCRdb copy retains only in-frame clones and omits some. The V and J calls and clone size come from that table; D and trimming were worked out from the DNA. This repertoire shows hundreds of thousands of clones, about 88% found once; its top ten account for around 3%. The genes are TRBV28 and TRBJ1-1; 8 bases align to TRBD1. The specimen sequenced was peripheral blood. This clonotype was obtained from a human donor in a cohort sampled during active COVID-19. The CDR3 spells CASRLPGTGGGYTEAFF. DNA of the CDR3: TGTGCCAGCAGATTACCCGGGACAGGTGGTGGGTACACTGAAGCTTTCTTT.